The 18 T cell receptor beta chains listed next were all sequenced from one sample in a study of blood T cell repertoires in COVID-19. Repertoires were generated with immunoSEQ multiplex PCR, while TCRdb's copy carries only in-frame clones and drops some. The sample consists of approximately 350,000 clones, approximately 89% of them appearing once. The sequencing sample was made of peripheral blood. The receptor set was obtained from a woman between 18 and 29 years old who had recovered from COVID-19.

The genes are TRBV18 and TRBJ2-5; 12 nucleotides match TRBD2. The CDR3 has 18 residues. Germline assignment: CDR1 KGHSH and CDR2 LQKENI. Germline trimming cut 0 bases from V and 2 bases from J; bases unmatched to any gene: 7. The CDR3 DNA reads TGTGCCAGCTCACCACCGGTAGGGACTAGCGGGTTACAAGAGACCCAGTACTTC. This gives the protein CASSPPVGTSGLQETQYF.

The V and J genes are TRBV15 and TRBJ2-6; possibly TRBD2 for D (6 bases). Germline V gene data show CDR1 as LNHNV and CDR2 as YYDKDF (reference sequence). The CDR3 loop spans 16 amino acids. V lost 1 base to trimming and J lost 0 bases, with 7 bases between them. The CDR3: CATSRGRGSGANVLTF. The DNA of the CDR3 is TGTGCCACCAGCAGAGGGAGGGGCTCTGGGGCCAACGTCCTGACTTTC.

V and J are TRBV5-1 and TRBJ2-2; 12 nucleotides match TRBD2. The V gene end was trimmed by 0 bases and the J gene end by 6 bases; junction bases not matched to a gene: 12. The CDR3 has 19 residues. Germline V CDR1 and CDR2: SGHRS, YFSETQ. The CDR3 reads CASSLVGVGLAGFSGELFF. The DNA for the CDR3 is TGCGCCAGCAGCTTGGTCGGTGTTGGACTAGCGGGATTTTCCGGGGAGCTGTTTTTT.

The J gene is TRBJ1-6, the V gene TRBV27; 7 bases match TRBD1. The CDR3 totals 18 residues. Germline loops: CDR1 MNHEY, CDR2 SMNVEV (reference sequence). Trimming took 2 bases from V and 10 from J; bases not matched to a gene: 17. CDR3 loop: CASSLPIDRDSPLSPLHF. The CDR3, as DNA: TGTGCCAGCAGTTTACCCATCGACAGGGACTCTCCCCTCTCACCCCTCCACTTT.

The J gene is TRBJ2-3, the V gene TRBV7-9, with TRBD2 matching over 11 bases. Germline values: CDR1 SEHNR, CDR2 FQNEAQ (reference sequence). There are 16 residues in the CDR3. Germline trimming cut 2 bases from V and 2 bases from J; bases unmatched to any gene: 3. The CDR3 is CASSLSSGRATDTQYF. The CDR3 DNA sequence: TGTGCCAGCAGCTTAAGTAGCGGGAGGGCCACAGATACGCAGTATTTT.

CDR3 DNA: TGTGCCAGCCAAGGGCGGGAGGGGTCCTACAATGAGCAGTTCTTC. Amino acid sequence: CASQGREGSYNEQFF. J is TRBJ2-1 and V is TRBV6-5; 9 bases are a match to TRBD2. This CDR3 is 15 amino acids long. With V trimmed by 8 bases and J by 1 base, 6 bases remained unmatched. Germline loops: CDR1 MNHEY, CDR2 SVGAGI.

The chain carries TRBV18 and TRBJ1-1; D may be TRBD1 (6 bases). The CDR3 covers 15 residues. The V gene lost 2 bases and the J gene lost 7 bases, with 17 bases spanning the gap. Germline V gene data show CDR1 as KGHSH and CDR2 as LQKENI. For the CDR3, the DNA is TGTGCCAGCTCACCAACAGGCAGGGGAACGGTTGAAGCTTTCTTT. It codes for CASSPTGRGTVEAFF.

The chain joins TRBV5-6 to TRBJ2-1, with D possibly TRBD2 on 6 matching bases. CDR1 is SGHDT, CDR2 YYEEEE, per germline. The V end was cut by 2 bases, the J end by 0 bases, with 12 bases between. The CDR3 runs 16 residues. This CDR3 reads CASSFGGWSSYNEQFF. Here the CDR3 DNA reads TGTGCCAGCAGCTTCGGAGGGTGGAGCTCCTACAATGAGCAGTTCTTC.

CDR3: CASSVGGRAVGEQFF. DNA for the CDR3: TGTGCCAGCAGCGTGGGCGGGAGGGCTGTAGGTGAGCAGTTCTTC. The V and J genes are TRBV9 and TRBJ2-1; 9 nucleotides align to TRBD2. V shed 2 bases, J shed 9 bases, and the junction held 9 bases outside the gene matches. CDR1 and CDR2 from the germline V gene are SGDLS and YYNGEE. The CDR3 has 15 residues.

The sample holds a few counts of this clone. The chain carries TRBV19 and TRBJ1-5, with D tentatively TRBD1 (5 bases). Germline V gives CDR1 LNHDA, CDR2 SQIVND (reference sequence). V gave up 3 bases and J gave up 4 bases, with 13 bases separating them. The CDR3 extends over 15 amino acids. Here the CDR3 reads CASSMGGRLNQPQHF. CDR3 nucleotides: TGTGCCAGTAGTATGGGGGGAAGATTAAATCAGCCCCAGCATTTT. The whole variable domain, filled in from reference TRBV19 and TRBJ1-5, reads DGGITQSPKYLFRKEGQNVTLSCEQNLNHDAMYWYRQDPGQGLRLIYYSQIVNDFQKGDIAEGYSVSREKKESFPLTVTSAQKNPTAFYLCASSMGGRLNQPQHFGDGTRLSIL.

The rearrangement uses TRBV5-1 and TRBJ2-3; 11 bases align to TRBD2. Germline CDR1 reads SGHRS; CDR2 reads YFSETQ. The CDR3 runs 16 residues. With V trimmed by 4 bases and J by 4 bases, 8 bases remained unmatched. The CDR3 nucleotides are TGCGCCAGCAGCAAAACGACTAGCGGGAACGCAGATACGCAGTATTTT. The encoded protein is CASSKTTSGNADTQYF. Complete variable domain (other parts from reference TRBV5-1 and TRBJ2-3): KAGVTQTPRYLIKTRGQQVTLSCSPISGHRSVSWYQQTPGQGLQFLFEYFSETQRNKGNFPGRFSGRQFSNSRSEMNVSTLELGDSALYLCASSKTTSGNADTQYFGPGTRLTVL.

This clone was observed a single time. This chain's CDR3 is CASSATPYNEQFF. As DNA, the CDR3 is TGTGCCAGCAGCGCCACTCCGTACAATGAGCAGTTCTTC. This chain connects TRBV7-2 to TRBJ2-1; D is unresolved. Deletions cut 5 bases from V and 4 bases from J, with 9 bases between. From germline, CDR1 is SGHTA and CDR2 FQGNSA. The CDR3 runs to 13 residues.

V and J are TRBV30 and TRBJ2-5; 15 nucleotides match TRBD2. V was pared by 0 bases and J by 5 bases, with 16 bases of the junction left unmatched. The germline gives CDR1 GTSNPN, CDR2 SVGIG (reference sequence). The length of the CDR3 is 20 residues. The CDR3 protein is CAWSVHSTWTSGRAAETQYF. CDR3 DNA: TGTGCCTGGAGTGTACACTCTACGTGGACTAGCGGGAGGGCCGCGGAGACCCAGTACTTC.

This rearrangement joins TRBV3-1 (or the pseudogene TRBV3-2) to TRBJ2-3; the match to TRBD2 covers 9 bases. Germline V gene sequence: CDR1 LGHDT, CDR2 YNNKEL (reference sequence). This CDR3 comprises 16 residues. V shed 1 base and J 8 bases; nucleotides not matched to a gene: 10. CDR3 loop: CASSQGLAGVQSTQYF. In nucleotides, the CDR3 is TGTGCCAGCAGCCAAGGGTTAGCGGGAGTCCAATCTACGCAGTATTTT.

The rearrangement links TRBV7-2 to TRBJ2-2; D might be TRBD2 (6 bases). Germline-derived CDR1 and CDR2 are SGHTA and FQGNSA. The germline V and J ends were trimmed by 2 bases and 5 bases, with 15 bases remaining between them. The CDR3 length is 16 residues. DNA for the CDR3: TGTGCCAGCAGCTTATTTAGGATCCGGGAGACCGGGGAGCTGTTTTTT. It translates to CASSLFRIRETGELFF.

The J gene is TRBJ2-7, the V gene TRBV5-8, with a possible D match to TRBD1 (6 bases). The V gene's germline CDR1 is SGHTS and CDR2 YDEGEE. The CDR3 has 12 amino acids. The CDR3: CASNRASNEQYV. In DNA form, the CDR3 reads TGTGCCAGCAACAGGGCCTCCAACGAGCAGTACGTC.

The gene calls are TRBV24-1 and TRBJ2-2; the match to TRBD1 covers 8 bases. J gave up 0 bases and V 10 bases, and 3 bases lay outside the gene matches. This CDR3 spans 14 amino acids. Germline CDR1 is KGHDR and CDR2 is SFDVKD. Written as DNA, the CDR3 is TGTGCCACGACAGGGGCCACGAACACCGGGGAGCTGTTTTTT. Amino acid sequence: CATTGATNTGELFF.

V usage is TRBV2 and J usage is TRBJ2-2, with a possible D match to TRBD2 (5 bases). CDR3 size: 15 residues. Per germline, CDR1 SNHLY and CDR2 FYNNEI. With 0 bases removed from V and 5 bases from J, the gap between germline ends came to 10 bases. The CDR3 DNA is TGTGCCAGCAGTGAAGCGCTATCGGGAACCGGGGAGCTGTTTTTT. It translates to CASSEALSGTGELFF.